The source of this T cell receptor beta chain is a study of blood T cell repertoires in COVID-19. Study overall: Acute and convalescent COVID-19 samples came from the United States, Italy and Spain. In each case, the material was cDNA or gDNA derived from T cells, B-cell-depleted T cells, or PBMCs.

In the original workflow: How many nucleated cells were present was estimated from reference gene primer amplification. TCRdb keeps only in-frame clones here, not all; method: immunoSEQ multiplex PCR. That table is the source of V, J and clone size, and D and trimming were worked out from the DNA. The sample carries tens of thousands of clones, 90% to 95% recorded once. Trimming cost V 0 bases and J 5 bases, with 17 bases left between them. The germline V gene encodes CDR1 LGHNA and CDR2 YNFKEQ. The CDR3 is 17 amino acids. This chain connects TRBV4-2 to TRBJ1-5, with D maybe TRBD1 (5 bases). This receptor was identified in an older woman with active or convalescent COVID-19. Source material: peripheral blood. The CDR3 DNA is TGTGCCAGCAGCCAAGACCTTCGGCAGGGAGGGGATCAGCCCCAGCATTTT. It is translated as CASSQDLRQGGDQPQHF.